This T cell receptor (beta chain) was profiled in a study of CXCR3-negative and CXCR3-positive naive CD8 T cells. Per germline, CDR1 SGHDN and CDR2 FVKESK. CDR3 length equals 17 residues. Preparation of TRB cDNA libraries relied on 5' RACE carrying UMI labels. TCRdb re-called the 5' RACE reads and catalogs CDR3 proteins one per entry, DNA excluded. This sample contains roughly 7,200 distinct CDR3 sequences. The gene calls are TRBV14 and TRBJ1-1. The TCR sequence derives from a human donor in good health. Some clones in this sample may be carry-over from other donors' samples. The sequenced material came from naive CXCR3- CD8+ T cells from blood. Sample subset: CD45RO-CCR7+CD27+CD95- naive CD8+ T cells lacking CXCR3 (TNR3-). Here the CDR3 reads CASSQEGQGSLNTEAFF.